These 8 T cell receptor beta chains were sequenced from one sample in a study of early T cells in non-severe SARS-CoV-2 infection. TCRdb fed the 5' RACE reads into MiXCR, producing one record per CDR3 protein. The sample records 65,000 to 95,000 distinct CDR3 sequences, around 14% being singletons. Sequencing was carried out using whole blood. Receptor source: an adult who was a healthcare worker with PCR-confirmed SARS-CoV-2 infection or an uninfected control (not recorded which).

This clonotype was detected only a few times. The CDR3 DNA sequence: TGTGCCAGCAGCCAAGTTTCGAGGGGCACCGGGGAGCTGTTTTTT. Its translation is CASSQVSRGTGELFF. The chain uses TRBV3-1 and TRBJ2-2; tentatively, D is TRBD1 or TRBD2 (5 bases each). Germline V gene sequence: CDR1 LGHDT, CDR2 YNNKEL (reference sequence). Trimming took 1 base from V and 4 from J, leaving 10 bases between them. This CDR3 is 15 amino acids long.

This chain links TRBV29-1 with TRBJ1-1; D remains unclear. In germline, CDR1 is SQVTM, CDR2 ANQGSEA. The CDR3 contains 11 residues. Trimming pared 4 bases from V and 6 bases from J, leaving 9 bases between. The CDR3 sequence is CSVVSIAEAFF. The CDR3 DNA follows: TGCAGCGTTGTTTCTATCGCTGAAGCTTTCTTT. Together with reference TRBV29-1 and TRBJ1-1, the CDR3 gives the full variable domain: SAVISQKPSRDICQRGTSLTIQCQVDSQVTMMFWYRQQPGQSLTLIATANQGSEATYESGFVIDKFPISRPNLTFSTLTVSNMSPEDSSIYLCSVVSIAEAFFGQGTRLTVV.

The sample holds a few counts of this clonotype. The V gene is TRBV12-3 or TRBV12-4, the J gene TRBJ1-1, with D uncertain. The CDR3 sequence is 13 residues long. V lost 3 bases and J 1 base, leaving 6 bases between the germline ends. The CDR3 DNA sequence: TGTGCCAGCAGTTTCTCACAGAACACTGAAGCTTTCTTT. Translated: CASSFSQNTEAFF.

V is TRBV9 and J is TRBJ2-7; the D is unclear. The germline V and J ends were trimmed by 4 bases and 0 bases, with 11 bases remaining between them. Per the germline V gene, CDR1 is SGDLS and CDR2 is YYNGEE. The CDR3 consists of 14 residues. CDR3 amino acids: CASSPRLSSYEQYF. DNA for the CDR3: TGTGCCAGCAGCCCCCGTCTAAGCTCCTACGAGCAGTACTTC.

The chain carries TRBV19 and TRBJ1-1; D is ambiguous. Trimming left V 7 bases short and J 1 base short, with 16 bases between. The germline V gene encodes CDR1 LNHDA and CDR2 SQIVND (reference sequence). The CDR3 sequence is 15 residues long. The CDR3 nucleotides read TGTGCCAGTACCACCCAGTTTGTGGCGAACACTGAAGCTTTCTTT. This codes for CASTTQFVANTEAFF.

This clonotype was observed a few times. J is TRBJ2-3 and V is TRBV28; possible D gene TRBD1, 5 bases. The CDR3 extends over 18 amino acids. Trimming cost V 6 bases and J 2 bases, with 24 bases left between them. Germline assignment: CDR1 MDHEN and CDR2 SYDVKM. In nucleotides, the CDR3 is TGTGCCAGCAGCACCATTTTGGGGCCACCAATGATCACAGATACGCAGTATTTT. Translating gives CASSTILGPPMITDTQYF. The complete variable domain, with remaining parts taken from reference TRBV28 and TRBJ2-3, reads DVKVTQSSRYLVKRTGEKVFLECVQDMDHENMFWYRQDPGLGLRLIYFSYDVKMKEKGDIPEGYSVSREKKERFSLILESASTNQTSMYLCASSTILGPPMITDTQYFGPGTRLTVL.

This clonotype has a handful of counts. The CDR3 here is CASSLGRTNEQFF. Written as DNA, the CDR3 is TGTGCCAGCAGCTTGGGACGAACGAATGAGCAGTTCTTC. V and J are TRBV11-2 and TRBJ2-1, with D perhaps TRBD1 or TRBD2 (5 bases each). This CDR3 region has 13 residues. The V gene's germline CDR1 is SGHAT and CDR2 FQNNGV. V dropped 3 bases and J dropped 7 bases, with 10 bases sitting between them. Full variable domain (remainder filled in from reference TRBV11-2 and TRBJ2-1): EAGVAQSPRYKIIEKRQSVAFWCNPISGHATLYWYQQILGQGPKLLIQFQNNGVVDDSQLPKDRFSAERLKGVDSTLKIQPAKLEDSAVYLCASSLGRTNEQFFGPGTRLTVL.

The V gene is TRBV7-9, the J gene TRBJ2-3; a possible D gene is TRBD1 (5 bases). The CDR3 has 12 amino acids. Trimming removed 6 bases from V and 5 bases from J, with 9 bases in between. Germline lookup yields CDR1 SEHNR and CDR2 FQNEAQ (reference sequence). CDR3 in amino acids: CASSRQGDTQYF. CDR3 in DNA: TGTGCCAGCAGTCGCCAGGGAGATACGCAGTATTTT.